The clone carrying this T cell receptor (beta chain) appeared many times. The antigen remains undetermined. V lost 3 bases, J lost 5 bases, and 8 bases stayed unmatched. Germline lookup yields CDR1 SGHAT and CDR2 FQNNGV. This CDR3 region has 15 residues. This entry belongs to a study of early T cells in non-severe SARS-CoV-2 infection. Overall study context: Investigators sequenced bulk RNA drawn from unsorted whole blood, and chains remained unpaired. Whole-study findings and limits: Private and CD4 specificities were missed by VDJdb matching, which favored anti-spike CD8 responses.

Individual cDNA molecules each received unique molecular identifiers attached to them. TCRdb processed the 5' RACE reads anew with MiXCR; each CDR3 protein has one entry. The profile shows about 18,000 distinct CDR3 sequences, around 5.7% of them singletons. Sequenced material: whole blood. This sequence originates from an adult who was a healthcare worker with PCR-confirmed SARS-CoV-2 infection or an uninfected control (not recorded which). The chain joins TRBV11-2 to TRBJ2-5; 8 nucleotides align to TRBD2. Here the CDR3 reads CASSFGSGSMETQYF. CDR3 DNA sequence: TGTGCCAGCAGCTTCGGGAGCGGGAGCATGGAGACCCAGTACTTC.